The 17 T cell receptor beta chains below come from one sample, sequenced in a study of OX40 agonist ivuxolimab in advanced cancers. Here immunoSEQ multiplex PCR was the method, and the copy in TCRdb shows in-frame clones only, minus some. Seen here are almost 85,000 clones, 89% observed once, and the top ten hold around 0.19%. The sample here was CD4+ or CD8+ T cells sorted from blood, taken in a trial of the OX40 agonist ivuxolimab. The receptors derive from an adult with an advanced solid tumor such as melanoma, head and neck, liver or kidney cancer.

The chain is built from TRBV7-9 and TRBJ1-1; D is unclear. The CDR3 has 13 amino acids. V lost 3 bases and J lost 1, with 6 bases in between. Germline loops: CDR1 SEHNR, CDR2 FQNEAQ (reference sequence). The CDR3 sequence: CASSFRTNTEAFF. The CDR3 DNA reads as TGTGCCAGCAGCTTTCGGACGAACACTGAAGCTTTCTTT.

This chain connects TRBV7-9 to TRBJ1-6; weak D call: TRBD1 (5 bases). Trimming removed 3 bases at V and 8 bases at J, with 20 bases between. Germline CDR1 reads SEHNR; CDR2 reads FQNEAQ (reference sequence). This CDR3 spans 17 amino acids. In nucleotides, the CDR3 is TGTGCCAGCAGCTTCCGGGACCTCCGTGCGTCGGATTCACCCCTCCACTTT. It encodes CASSFRDLRASDSPLHF.

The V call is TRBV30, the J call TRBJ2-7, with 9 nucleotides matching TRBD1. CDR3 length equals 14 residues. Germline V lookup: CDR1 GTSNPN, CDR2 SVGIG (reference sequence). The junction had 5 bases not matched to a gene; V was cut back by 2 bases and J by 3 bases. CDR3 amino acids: CAWSRTGVYYEQYF. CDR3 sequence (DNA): TGTGCCTGGAGTAGGACAGGGGTCTACTACGAGCAGTACTTC. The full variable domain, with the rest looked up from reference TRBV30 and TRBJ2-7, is SQTIHQWPATLVQPVGSPLSLECTVEGTSNPNLYWYRQAAGRGLQLLFYSVGIGQISSEVPQNLSASRPQDRQFILSSKKLLLSDSGFYLCAWSRTGVYYEQYFGPGTRLTVT.

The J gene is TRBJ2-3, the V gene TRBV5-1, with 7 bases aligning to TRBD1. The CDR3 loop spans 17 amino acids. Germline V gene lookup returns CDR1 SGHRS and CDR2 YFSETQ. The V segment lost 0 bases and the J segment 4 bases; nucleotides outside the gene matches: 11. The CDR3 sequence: CASSLVKGAVAPDTQYF. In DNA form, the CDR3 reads TGCGCCAGCAGCTTGGTAAAGGGGGCGGTGGCGCCAGATACGCAGTATTTT. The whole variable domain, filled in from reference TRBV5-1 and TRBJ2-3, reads KAGVTQTPRYLIKTRGQQVTLSCSPISGHRSVSWYQQTPGQGLQFLFEYFSETQRNKGNFPGRFSGRQFSNSRSEMNVSTLELGDSALYLCASSLVKGAVAPDTQYFGPGTRLTVL.

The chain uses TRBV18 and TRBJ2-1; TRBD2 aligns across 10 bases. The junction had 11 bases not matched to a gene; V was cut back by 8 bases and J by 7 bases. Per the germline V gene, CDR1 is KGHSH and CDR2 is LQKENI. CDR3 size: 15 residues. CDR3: CASVSGRGILNEQFF. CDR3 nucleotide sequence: TGTGCCAGCGTGAGCGGGAGGGGTATATTGAATGAGCAGTTCTTC.

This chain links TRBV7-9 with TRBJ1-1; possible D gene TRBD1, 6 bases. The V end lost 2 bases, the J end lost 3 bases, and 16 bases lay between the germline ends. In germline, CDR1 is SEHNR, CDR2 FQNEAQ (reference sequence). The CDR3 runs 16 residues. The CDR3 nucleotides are TGTGCCAGCAGCTTACGCTTGAGCGACAGGCACACTGAAGCTTTCTTT. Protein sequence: CASSLRLSDRHTEAFF.

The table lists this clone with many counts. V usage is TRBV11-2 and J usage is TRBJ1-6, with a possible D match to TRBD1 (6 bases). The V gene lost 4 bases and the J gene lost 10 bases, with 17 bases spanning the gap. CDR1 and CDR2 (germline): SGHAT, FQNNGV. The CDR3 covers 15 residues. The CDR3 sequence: CASSSLQGLGSPLHF. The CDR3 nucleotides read TGTGCCAGCAGCTCATTACAGGGACTTGGGTCACCCCTCCACTTT.

The CDR3 region is CASSLGQVFTEAFF. The DNA for the CDR3 is TGTGCCAGCAGCTTGGGACAAGTTTTCACTGAAGCTTTCTTT. V is TRBV5-4 and J is TRBJ1-1; D gene unclear. Germline CDR1 is SGHNT and CDR2 is YYREEE (reference sequence). With 0 bases removed from V and 4 bases from J, the gap between germline ends came to 10 bases. This CDR3 is built from 14 residues.

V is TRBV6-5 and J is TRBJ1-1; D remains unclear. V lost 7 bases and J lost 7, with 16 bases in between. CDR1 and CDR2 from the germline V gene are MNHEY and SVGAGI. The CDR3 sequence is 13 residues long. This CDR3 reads CASIAPGRHEAFF. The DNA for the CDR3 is TGTGCCAGCATTGCGCCAGGACGGCATGAAGCTTTCTTT.

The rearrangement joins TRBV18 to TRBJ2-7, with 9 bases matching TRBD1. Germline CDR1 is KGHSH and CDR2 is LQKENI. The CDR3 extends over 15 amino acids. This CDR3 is CASSPPGTGSYEQYV. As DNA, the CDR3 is TGTGCCAGCTCCCCACCCGGGACAGGGTCCTACGAGCAGTACGTC.

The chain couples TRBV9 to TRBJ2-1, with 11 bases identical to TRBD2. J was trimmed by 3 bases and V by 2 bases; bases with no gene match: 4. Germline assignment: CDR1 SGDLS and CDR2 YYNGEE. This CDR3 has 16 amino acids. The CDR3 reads CASSVLGTSGYNEQFF. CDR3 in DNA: TGTGCCAGCAGCGTCCTTGGGACTAGCGGCTACAATGAGCAGTTCTTC.

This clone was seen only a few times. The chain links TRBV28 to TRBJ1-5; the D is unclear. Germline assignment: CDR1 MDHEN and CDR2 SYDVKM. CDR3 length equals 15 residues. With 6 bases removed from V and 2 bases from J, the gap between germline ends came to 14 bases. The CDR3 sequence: CASSSGFHGNQPQHF. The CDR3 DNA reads TGTGCCAGCAGCTCCGGGTTCCACGGCAATCAGCCCCAGCATTTT.

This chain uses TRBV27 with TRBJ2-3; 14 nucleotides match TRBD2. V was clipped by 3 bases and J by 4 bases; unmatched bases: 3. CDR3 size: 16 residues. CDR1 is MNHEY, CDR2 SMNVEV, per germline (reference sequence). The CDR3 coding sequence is TGTGCCAGCAGTTTTGGGGGACTAGCGGGGGCAGATACGCAGTATTTT. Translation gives CASSFGGLAGADTQYF.

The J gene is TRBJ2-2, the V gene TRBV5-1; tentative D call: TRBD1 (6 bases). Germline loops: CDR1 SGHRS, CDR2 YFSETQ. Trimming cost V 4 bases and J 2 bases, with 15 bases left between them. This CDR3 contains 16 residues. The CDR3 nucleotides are TGCGCCAGCAGCCCTAGACAGGACCACAACACCGGGGAGCTGTTTTTT. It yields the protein CASSPRQDHNTGELFF. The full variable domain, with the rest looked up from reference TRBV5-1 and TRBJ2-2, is KAGVTQTPRYLIKTRGQQVTLSCSPISGHRSVSWYQQTPGQGLQFLFEYFSETQRNKGNFPGRFSGRQFSNSRSEMNVSTLELGDSALYLCASSPRQDHNTGELFFGEGSRLTVL.

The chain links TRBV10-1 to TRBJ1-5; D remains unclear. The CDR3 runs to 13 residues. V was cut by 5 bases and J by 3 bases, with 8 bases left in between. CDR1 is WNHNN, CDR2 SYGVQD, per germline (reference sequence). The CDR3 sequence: CASSSGSNQPQHF. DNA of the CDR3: TGCGCCAGCAGTTCCGGTTCCAATCAGCCCCAGCATTTT.

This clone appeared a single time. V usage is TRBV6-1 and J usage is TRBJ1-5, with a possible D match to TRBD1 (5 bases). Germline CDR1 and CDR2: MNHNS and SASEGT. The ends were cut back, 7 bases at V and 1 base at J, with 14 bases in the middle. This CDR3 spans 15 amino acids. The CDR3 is CASTRTWGSNQPQHF. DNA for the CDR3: TGTGCCAGCACTAGAACCTGGGGCAGCAATCAGCCCCAGCATTTT.

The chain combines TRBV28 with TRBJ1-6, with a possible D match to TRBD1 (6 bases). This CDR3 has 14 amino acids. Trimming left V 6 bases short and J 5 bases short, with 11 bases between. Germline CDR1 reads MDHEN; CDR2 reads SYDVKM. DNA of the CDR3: TGTGCCAGCAGAGCGGGACAACATAATTCACCCCTCCACTTT. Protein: CASRAGQHNSPLHF.